This T cell receptor (beta chain) was profiled in a study of cytomegalovirus exposure and HLA in healthy donors. Germline values: CDR1 MNHNS, CDR2 SASEGT. The V gene lost 2 bases and the J gene lost 3 bases, with 10 bases spanning the gap. CDR3 size: 14 residues. Libraries were prepared by immunoSEQ multiplex PCR; TCRdb keeps only in-frame clonotypes and omits some of them. The repertoire has more than 300,000 clones, 86% of them found once; the top ten carry about 0.91%. The sequenced sample consisted of PBMCs. The origin of this receptor is a young woman in good health and CMV-seronegative. The chain has TRBV6-1 and TRBJ1-2; weak D call: TRBD1 (5 bases). CDR3 nucleotide sequence: TGTGCCAGCAGTGAATTCCCCAGGGACTATGGCTACACCTTC. Residues: CASSEFPRDYGYTF.